Listed below are T cell receptor beta chains from one sample, sequenced in a study of blood T cell repertoires in COVID-19. Only in-frame clones appear in the TCRdb table, and some are missing; sequencing was by immunoSEQ multiplex PCR. This sample carries about 130,000 clones, around 77% of them seen once, and the ten largest clones take roughly 10%. Sequencing input: peripheral blood. The source is a human donor in a cohort sampled during active COVID-19. CDR3s include the opening cysteine and the closing phenylalanine or tryptophan. A D gene is named only where the DNA matches it firmly. For some rows the clone size is stated as once, few or many, or as a class when expanded; others skip it.

V	size	D	J	CDR3	DNA
TRBV4-1	NA	NA	TRBJ1-3	CASSQEARGHRAGNTIYF	TGCGCCAGCAGCCAAGAAGCTAGAGGACACAGGGCCGGAAACACCATATATTTT
TRBV11-2	once	TRBD1	TRBJ1-2	CASSLDREDGYTF	TGTGCCAGCAGCCTGGACAGGGAGGATGGCTACACCTTC
TRBV28	NA	NA	TRBJ2-7	CASSLHPKVYEQYF	TGTGCCAGCAGTTTACATCCTAAAGTCTACGAGCAGTACTTC
TRBV4-1	NA	NA	TRBJ2-7	CASSQVGVSSYEQYF	TGCGCCAGCAGCCAAGTAGGGGTGTCCTCCTACGAGCAGTACTTC
TRBV18	NA	TRBD2	TRBJ2-3	CASSQTLAGLHTDTQYF	TGTGCCAGCTCACAAACATTAGCGGGGCTACACACAGATACGCAGTATTTT
TRBV7-8	few	TRBD1	TRBJ1-2	CASSLDDDRGPRGYTF	TGTGCCAGCAGCTTAGATGATGACAGGGGCCCCCGGGGCTACACCTTC
TRBV7-6	NA	NA	TRBJ2-2	CASSLARSNTGELFF	TGTGCCAGCAGCTTAGCCAGGTCGAACACCGGGGAGCTGTTTTTT
TRBV19	NA	NA	TRBJ2-3	CASSGGDTQYF	TGTGCCAGTAGTGGGGGGGATACGCAGTATTTT
TRBV6-5	NA	TRBD1	TRBJ1-2	CASSQRGRGAGGYTF	TGTGCCAGCAGCCAAAGGGGGCGAGGGGCGGGTGGCTACACCTTC
TRBV19	NA	NA	TRBJ1-2	CASLTGGGAHYGYTF	TGTGCCAGTCTAACGGGAGGGGGAGCGCACTATGGCTACACCTTC
TRBV30	NA	NA	TRBJ2-7	CAWSGLSNEQYF	TGTGCCTGGAGTGGACTATCCAACGAGCAGTACTTC
TRBV11-3	NA	TRBD1	TRBJ1-1	CASRPGGPTEAFF	TGTGCCAGCCGGCCAGGGGGTCCCACTGAAGCTTTCTTT